The 3 T cell receptor beta chains reported below all come from one sample, sequenced in a study of control samples from healthy donors and cancer patients. The protocol was immunoSEQ multiplex PCR, while the TCRdb copy is restricted to in-frame clones and leaves out a portion. This table holds 40,000 to 50,000 clones, less than 85% found once. What was sequenced was blood. The receptors shown here come from a man aged 60 to 75 in good health.

The rearrangement uses TRBV7-8 and TRBJ1-6; D gene uncertain. Germline V CDR1 and CDR2: SGHVS, FQNEAQ. Trimming left V 6 bases short and J 0 bases short, with 15 bases between. This CDR3 is built from 17 residues. CDR3 coding DNA: TGTGCCAGCAGTCGAGGCAGCTCCCCCTCCTATAATTCACCCCTCCACTTT. It codes for CASSRGSSPSYNSPLHF. The full variable domain, in which reference TRBV7-8 and TRBJ1-6 provide the parts outside the CDR3, is GAGVSQSPRYKVAKRGQDVALRCDPISGHVSLFWYQQALGQGPEFLTYFQNEAQLDKSGLPSDRFFAERPEGSVSTLKIQRTQQEDSAVYLCASSRGSSPSYNSPLHFGNGTRLTVT.

The sample holds a few counts of this clone. The rearrangement uses TRBV4-1 and TRBJ1-1; 8 bases fit TRBD1. The length of the CDR3 is 14 residues. Germline CDR1 is MGHRA and CDR2 is YSYEKL. The V and J ends lost 6 bases and 4 bases, in that order; junction bases with no gene match: 7. DNA of the CDR3: TGCGCCAGCAGGCCCCCCGGACAGGGCACTGAAGCTTTCTTT. Translated: CASRPPGQGTEAFF.

The rearrangement links TRBV7-2 to TRBJ1-4; D is ambiguous. V dropped 0 bases and J dropped 11 bases, with 10 bases sitting between them. The CDR3 consists of 13 residues. Per the germline V gene, CDR1 is SGHTA and CDR2 is FQGNSA. The CDR3 sequence is CASSLAAAQKLFF. Here the CDR3 DNA reads TGTGCCAGCAGCTTAGCCGCCGCTCAGAAACTGTTTTTT. Full variable domain (remainder filled in from reference TRBV7-2 and TRBJ1-4): GAGVSQSPSNKVTEKGKDVELRCDPISGHTALYWYRQSLGQGLEFLIYFQGNSAPDKSGLPSDRFSAERTGGSVSTLTIQRTQQEDSAVYLCASSLAAAQKLFFGSGTQLSVL.